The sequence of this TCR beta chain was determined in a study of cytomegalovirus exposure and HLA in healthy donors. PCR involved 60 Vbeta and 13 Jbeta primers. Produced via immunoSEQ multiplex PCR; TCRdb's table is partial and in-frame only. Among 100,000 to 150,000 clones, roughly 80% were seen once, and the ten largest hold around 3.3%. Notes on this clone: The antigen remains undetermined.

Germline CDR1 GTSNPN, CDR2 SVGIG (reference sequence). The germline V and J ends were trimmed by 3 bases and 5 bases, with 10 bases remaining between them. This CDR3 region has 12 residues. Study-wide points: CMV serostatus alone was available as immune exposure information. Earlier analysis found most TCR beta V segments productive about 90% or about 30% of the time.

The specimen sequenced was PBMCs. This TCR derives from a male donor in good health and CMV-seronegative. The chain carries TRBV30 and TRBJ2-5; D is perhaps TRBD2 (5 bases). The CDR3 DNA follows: TGTGCCTGGAGGCGGGCTGAGGAGACCCAGTACTTC. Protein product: CAWRRAEETQYF.